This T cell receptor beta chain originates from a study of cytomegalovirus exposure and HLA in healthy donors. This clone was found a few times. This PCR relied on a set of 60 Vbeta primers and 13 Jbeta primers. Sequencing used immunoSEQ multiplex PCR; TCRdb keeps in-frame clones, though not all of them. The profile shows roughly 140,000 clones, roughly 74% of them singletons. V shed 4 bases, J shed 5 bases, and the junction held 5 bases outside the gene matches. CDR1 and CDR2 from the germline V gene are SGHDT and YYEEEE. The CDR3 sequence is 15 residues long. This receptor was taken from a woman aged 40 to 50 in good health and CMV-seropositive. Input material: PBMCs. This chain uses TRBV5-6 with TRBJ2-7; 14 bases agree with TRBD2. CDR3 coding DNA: TGTGCCAGCAGCCGCGGGACTAGCGGGAGCCACGAGCAGTACTTC. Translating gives CASSRGTSGSHEQYF.